This TCR beta chain derives from a study of T-cell memory formation after mild COVID-19. Study-level background: Most TCR clusters belonged to a single donor. General study findings and limits: Within pre-infection memory, some responding clones were found, suggesting cross-reactive memory joined.

TCRdb recomputed calls from the 5' RACE reads with MiXCR, one row per CDR3 protein. The table has hundreds of thousands of distinct CDR3 sequences, 16% seen once. The germline CDR1 and CDR2 sequences are DFQATT and SNEGSKA (reference sequence). CDR3 length: 15 amino acids. Trimming took 3 bases from V and 5 from J; bases not matched to a gene: 10. On this clonotype itself: Its antigen is currently unknown.

The sequencing input was PBMCs or a T cell subset sorted from them (not recorded which). The chain has TRBV20-1 and TRBJ1-5; TRBD1 agrees at 7 bases. The sequence derives from a man between 18 and 35 years old who had mild COVID-19 (a few samples of this study predate the infection). Cell type and time point are not known. DNA for the CDR3: TGCAGTGCTAGGGGAACAGGGGATGGGGATCAGCCCCAGCATTTT. It is translated as CSARGTGDGDQPQHF.